The 20 T cell receptor beta chains below were found in one sample sequenced in a study of T cells in localized non-small cell lung cancer. Sequenced by immunoSEQ multiplex PCR; TCRdb stores in-frame clones only, minus some. Of under 35,000 clones listed, approximately 90% are singletons. This specimen was peripheral blood, taken before any cancer treatment. The source of these receptors is a female donor older than 55 with stage I lung adenocarcinoma.

This clone is a singleton in its sample. This chain links TRBV19 with TRBJ1-4, with 7 nucleotides matching TRBD1. Trimming at V came to 5 bases and at J to 4 bases, leaving 10 bases not matched to a gene. There are 16 residues in the CDR3. Germline CDR1 is LNHDA and CDR2 is SQIVND (reference sequence). In nucleotides, the CDR3 is TGTGCCAGTAGTCCCCCCGGGACAGCCTTTAATGAAAAACTGTTTTTT. This translates into CASSPPGTAFNEKLFF.

The chain carries TRBV25-1 and TRBJ2-2; D not certain. The V end was cut by 0 bases, the J end by 5 bases, with 7 bases between. This CDR3 comprises 14 residues. Germline V lookup: CDR1 MGHDK, CDR2 SYGVNS. The CDR3 sequence: CASSEYIDTGELFF. As DNA, the CDR3 is TGTGCCAGCAGTGAATATATCGATACCGGGGAGCTGTTTTTT.

The rearrangement joins TRBV11-1 to TRBJ1-1; TRBD1 matches 8 bases. Germline values: CDR1 SGHAT, CDR2 FQDESV (reference sequence). The CDR3 has 15 amino acids. V shed 7 bases, J shed 5 bases, and the junction held 12 bases outside the gene matches. The CDR3 coding sequence is TGTGCCAGCACCCCCGGACAGGGCAAGATAACTGAAGCTTTCTTT. It is translated as CASTPGQGKITEAFF.

This chain connects TRBV11-1 to TRBJ1-2; 10 bases line up with TRBD1. The CDR3 is 14 residues long. J was trimmed by 8 bases and V by 3 bases; bases with no gene match: 6. CDR1 is SGHAT, CDR2 FQDESV, per germline (reference sequence). The CDR3 nucleotides read TGTGCCAGCAGCTTGGGACAGGGGAAAGAAGGCTACACCTTC. Protein sequence: CASSLGQGKEGYTF.

The DNA of the CDR3 is TGTGCCAGCAGTGGTTTACAGGGGAATGGAAACACCATATATTTT. Translated: CASSGLQGNGNTIYF. V is TRBV2 and J is TRBJ1-3, with 7 bases identical to TRBD1. V shed 4 bases, J shed 3 bases, and the junction held 6 bases outside the gene matches. This CDR3 region has 15 residues. Germline V gene data show CDR1 as SNHLY and CDR2 as FYNNEI.

This chain joins TRBV2 and TRBJ2-7; D is possibly TRBD2 (6 bases). V was clipped by 7 bases and J by 3 bases, with 16 bases between them. The CDR3 runs 14 residues. CDR1 is SNHLY and CDR2 is FYNNEI in the germline V gene. CDR3 sequence reads: CASIRRGMNYEQYF. The CDR3, as DNA: TGTGCCAGCATACGACGGGGGATGAACTACGAGCAGTACTTC.

The chain uses TRBV6-5 and TRBJ2-7; 9 nucleotides match TRBD1. Germline CDR1 MNHEY, CDR2 SVGAGI. The V segment lost 8 bases and the J segment 6 bases; nucleotides outside the gene matches: 14. There are 15 residues in the CDR3. The CDR3 nucleotides are TGTGCCAGCGGAAACTCCGGGACAGGGATTTTCGAGCAGTACTTC. This translates into CASGNSGTGIFEQYF.

The CDR3 is CASSLGQGNQETQYF. DNA for the CDR3: TGTGCCAGCAGCTTAGGGCAGGGGAACCAAGAGACCCAGTACTTC. The gene calls are TRBV7-9 and TRBJ2-5; D possibly corresponds to TRBD1 (6 bases). This CDR3 comprises 15 residues. CDR1 SEHNR and CDR2 FQNEAQ come from the germline V gene (reference sequence). V shed 1 base and J shed 0 bases, with 9 bases lying between them.

This sequence joins TRBV5-6 and TRBJ2-5; TRBD2 might be the D (6 bases). The CDR3 sequence is 19 residues long. Germline V lookup: CDR1 SGHDT, CDR2 YYEEEE. The germline V and J ends were trimmed by 1 base and 4 bases, with 26 bases remaining between them. DNA for the CDR3: TGTGCCAGCAGCTTGTTTGGCGTGGCGGGCAGGGAGGAGGGAGAGACCCAGTACTTC. It codes for CASSLFGVAGREEGETQYF.

The rearrangement joins TRBV7-9 to TRBJ2-1; D gene unclear. This CDR3 is built from 14 residues. Trimming stripped 1 base from V and 4 bases from J, with 8 bases between. CDR1 is SEHNR, CDR2 FQNEAQ, per germline (reference sequence). CDR3 bases: TGTGCCAGCAGCTTAGTATCGGAATACAATGAGCAGTTCTTC. Protein sequence: CASSLVSEYNEQFF.

V is TRBV4-1 and J is TRBJ1-1, with D perhaps TRBD1 (6 bases). V was trimmed by 1 base and J by 1 base, leaving 10 bases between them. The CDR3 sequence is 15 residues long. Per the germline V gene, CDR1 is MGHRA and CDR2 is YSYEKL. The CDR3 DNA follows: TGCGCCAGCAGCCAAGTTAACAGGGCGAACACTGAAGCTTTCTTT. Its translation is CASSQVNRANTEAFF.

This chain connects TRBV18 to TRBJ1-1, with D tentatively TRBD1 (6 bases). There are 15 residues in the CDR3. Germline loops: CDR1 KGHSH, CDR2 LQKENI. Trimming took off 4 bases at V and 3 bases at J, with 15 bases between the two ends. The CDR3 DNA sequence: TGTGCCAGCTCACTCGTAATAGGGGGAGACACTGAAGCTTTCTTT. This translates into CASSLVIGGDTEAFF.

The chain recombines TRBV10-3 with TRBJ1-2; TRBD1 might be the D (5 bases). This CDR3 is built from 14 residues. The V and J ends lost 9 bases and 1 base respectively, with 15 bases between them. Per germline, CDR1 ENHRY and CDR2 SYGVKD. The CDR3 sequence: CAISGAGSNYGYTF. DNA for the CDR3: TGTGCCATATCCGGTGCAGGGAGTAACTATGGCTACACCTTC.

The chain couples TRBV5-1 to TRBJ2-2, with D unresolved. The CDR3 runs to 15 residues. Germline V gives CDR1 SGHRS, CDR2 YFSETQ. The V gene lost 0 bases and the J gene lost 0 bases, with 6 bases spanning the gap. The CDR3 DNA reads as TGCGCCAGCAGCTTGGGGGGAACGAACACCGGGGAGCTGTTTTTT. Its translation: CASSLGGTNTGELFF.

The chain combines TRBV30 with TRBJ2-1; possible D gene TRBD2, 7 bases. V shed 0 bases and J shed 9 bases, with 12 bases lying between them. This CDR3 comprises 13 residues. Germline loops: CDR1 GTSNPN, CDR2 SVGIG (reference sequence). The CDR3 spells CAWSVGGQVEQFF. Written as DNA, the CDR3 is TGTGCCTGGAGTGTGGGGGGGCAGGTTGAGCAGTTCTTC.

This clone was seen only once. This CDR3 reads CASSEGLTTYEQYF. Here the CDR3 DNA reads TGCGCCAGCAGCGAGGGACTGACGACCTACGAGCAGTACTTC. The chain couples TRBV5-1 to TRBJ2-7, with D perhaps TRBD2 (6 bases). This CDR3 is built from 14 residues. Germline V lookup: CDR1 SGHRS, CDR2 YFSETQ. V lost 4 bases and J 2 bases, leaving 13 bases between the germline ends.

V gene TRBV30 combines with J gene TRBJ1-2; 10 bases are shared with TRBD1. Trimming cost V 3 bases and J 8 bases; bases outside gene matches: 12. CDR3 size: 15 residues. Germline values: CDR1 GTSNPN, CDR2 SVGIG (reference sequence). Here the CDR3 DNA reads TGTGCCTGGAGCCACCGGGACAGGGGTTTCTACGGCTACACCTTC. Translation: CAWSHRDRGFYGYTF.

Here the CDR3 DNA reads TGTGCCAGCAGTGAGAGGTCTGCCGGGGAGCTGTTTTTT. Encoded protein: CASSERSAGELFF. V usage is TRBV6-1 and J usage is TRBJ2-2; D gene uncertain. Germline CDR1 reads MNHNS; CDR2 reads SASEGT. V was cut by 3 bases and J by 6 bases, with 8 bases left in between. The CDR3 is made up of 13 amino acids.

The chain carries TRBV5-1 and TRBJ1-1; D is unclear. V was shortened by 4 bases and J by 1 base, with 11 bases between the two germline ends. CDR3 length: 14 amino acids. CDR1 and CDR2 (germline): SGHRS, YFSETQ. In DNA, the CDR3 is TGCGCCAGCAGCACCACACCAGCGAACACTGAAGCTTTCTTT. Protein: CASSTTPANTEAFF.

This clone was found once. The V call is TRBV7-9, the J call TRBJ2-7; D may be TRBD1 or TRBD2 (5 bases each). The CDR3 runs 14 residues. V lost 5 bases and J 1 base, leaving 12 bases between the germline ends. CDR1 SEHNR and CDR2 FQNEAQ come from the germline V gene (reference sequence). CDR3 bases: TGTGCCAGCAGCCCCGGGACGTCGTCCTACGAGCAGTACTTC. Translating it yields CASSPGTSSYEQYF.